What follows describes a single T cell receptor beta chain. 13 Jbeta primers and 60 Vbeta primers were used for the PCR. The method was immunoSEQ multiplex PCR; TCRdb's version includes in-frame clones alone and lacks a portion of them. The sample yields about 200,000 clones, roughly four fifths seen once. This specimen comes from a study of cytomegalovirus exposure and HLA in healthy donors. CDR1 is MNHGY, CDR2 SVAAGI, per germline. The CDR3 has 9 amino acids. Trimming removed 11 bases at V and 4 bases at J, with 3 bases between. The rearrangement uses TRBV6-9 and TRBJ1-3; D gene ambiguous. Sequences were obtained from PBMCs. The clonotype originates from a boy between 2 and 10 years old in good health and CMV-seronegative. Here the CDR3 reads CASGNTIYF. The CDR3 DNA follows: TGTGCCTCGGGAAACACCATATATTTT.